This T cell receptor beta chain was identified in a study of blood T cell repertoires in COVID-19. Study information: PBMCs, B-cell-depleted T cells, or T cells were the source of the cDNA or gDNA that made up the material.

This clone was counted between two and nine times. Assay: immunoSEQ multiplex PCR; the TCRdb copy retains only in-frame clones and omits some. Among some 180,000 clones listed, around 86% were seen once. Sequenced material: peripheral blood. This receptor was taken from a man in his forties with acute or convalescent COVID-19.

DNA for the CDR3: TGTGCCAGCAGTCCCCCGACCGGGGGGAACACTGAAGCTTTCTTT. It encodes CASSPPTGGNTEAFF. The gene calls are TRBV6-5 and TRBJ1-1; D perhaps matches TRBD1 (5 bases). CDR1 is MNHEY, CDR2 SVGAGI, per germline. The germline V and J ends were trimmed by 5 bases and 1 base, with 14 bases remaining between them. The CDR3 length is 15 residues.